This T cell receptor beta chain stems from a study of blood T cell repertoires in COVID-19. Per the authors' pipeline: The assay estimated nucleated cells by amplifying reference gene primers. The assay was immunoSEQ multiplex PCR, and TCRdb's table has in-frame clones only and misses some. V and J calls and clone size come straight from that table; D and trimming were deduced from the DNA. The table records 200,000 or so clones, 80% to 90% of them present only once. CDR3 length equals 14 residues. CDR1 is SEHNR and CDR2 is FQNEAQ in the germline V gene (reference sequence). The ends were cut back, 5 bases at V and 2 bases at J, with 13 bases in the middle.

Material: peripheral blood. The chain combines TRBV7-9 with TRBJ2-7; perhaps TRBD1 as D (8 bases). The receptor was isolated from a human donor with active or convalescent COVID-19. The donor label of this sample is uncertain. CDR3 sequence reads: CASSATGGAYEQYF. In DNA form, the CDR3 reads TGTGCCAGCAGCGCCACAGGGGGGGCCTACGAGCAGTACTTC.